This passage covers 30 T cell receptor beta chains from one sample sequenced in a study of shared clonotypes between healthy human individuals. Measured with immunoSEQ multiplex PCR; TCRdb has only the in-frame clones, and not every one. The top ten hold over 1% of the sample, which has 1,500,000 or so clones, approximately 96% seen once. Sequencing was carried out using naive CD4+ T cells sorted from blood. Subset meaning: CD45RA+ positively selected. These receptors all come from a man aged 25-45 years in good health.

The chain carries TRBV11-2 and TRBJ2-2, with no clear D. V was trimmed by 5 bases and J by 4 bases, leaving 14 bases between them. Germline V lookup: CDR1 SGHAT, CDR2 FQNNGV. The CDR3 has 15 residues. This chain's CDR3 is CASSPSGWGTGELFF. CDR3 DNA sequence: TGTGCCAGCAGCCCCTCCGGGTGGGGCACCGGGGAGCTGTTTTTT.

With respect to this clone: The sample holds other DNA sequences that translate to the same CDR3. CDR3 bases: TGCAGCGTTGAAGCGGGAGCAGATACGCAGTATTTT. Amino acids: CSVEAGADTQYF. The chain joins TRBV29-1 to TRBJ2-3, with D possibly being TRBD2 (6 bases). Between the trimmed V and J ends, which lost 1 base and 4 bases, there was a span of 6 bases. This CDR3 has 12 amino acids. Germline V gene data show CDR1 as SQVTM and CDR2 as ANQGSEA.

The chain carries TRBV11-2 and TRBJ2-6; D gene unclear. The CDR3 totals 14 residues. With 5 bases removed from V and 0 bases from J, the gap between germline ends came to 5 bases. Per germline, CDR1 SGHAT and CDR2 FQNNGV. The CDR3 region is CASSRVSGANVLTF. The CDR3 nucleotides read TGTGCCAGCAGCCGAGTCTCTGGGGCCAACGTCCTGACTTTC. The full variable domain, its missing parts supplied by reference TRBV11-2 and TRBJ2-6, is EAGVAQSPRYKIIEKRQSVAFWCNPISGHATLYWYQQILGQGPKLLIQFQNNGVVDDSQLPKDRFSAERLKGVDSTLKIQPAKLEDSAVYLCASSRVSGANVLTFGAGSRLTVL.

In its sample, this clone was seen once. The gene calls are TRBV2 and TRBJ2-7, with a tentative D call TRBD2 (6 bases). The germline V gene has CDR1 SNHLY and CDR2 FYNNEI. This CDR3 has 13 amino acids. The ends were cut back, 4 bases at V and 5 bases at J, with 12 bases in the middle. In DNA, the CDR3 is TGTGCCAGCAGTGGATCGGGAGAGGACGAGCAGTACTTC. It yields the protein CASSGSGEDEQYF. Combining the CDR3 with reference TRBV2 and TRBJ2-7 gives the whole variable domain EPEVTQTPSHQVTQMGQEVILRCVPISNHLYFYWYRQILGQKVEFLVSFYNNEISEKSEIFDDQFSVERPDGSNFTLKIRSTKLEDSAMYFCASSGSGEDEQYFGPGTRLTVT.

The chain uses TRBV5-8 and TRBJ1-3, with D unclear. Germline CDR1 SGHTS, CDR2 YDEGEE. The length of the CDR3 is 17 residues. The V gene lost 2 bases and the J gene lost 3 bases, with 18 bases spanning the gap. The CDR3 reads CASSLTAGEDRGNTIYF. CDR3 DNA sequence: TGTGCCAGCAGCTTAACGGCCGGAGAGGACCGTGGAAACACCATATATTTT.

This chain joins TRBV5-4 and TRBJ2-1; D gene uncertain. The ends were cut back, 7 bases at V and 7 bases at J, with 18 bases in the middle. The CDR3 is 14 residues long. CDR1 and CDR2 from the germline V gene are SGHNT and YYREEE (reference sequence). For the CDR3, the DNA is TGTGCCAGCTTTTCCGGCCCAGCCCCTAATGAGCAGTTCTTC. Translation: CASFSGPAPNEQFF.

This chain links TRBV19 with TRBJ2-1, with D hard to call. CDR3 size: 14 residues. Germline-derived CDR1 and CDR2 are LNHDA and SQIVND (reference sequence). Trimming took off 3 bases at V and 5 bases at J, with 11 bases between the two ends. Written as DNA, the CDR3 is TGTGCCAGTAGTATTTTTCCAGCCAACAATGAGCAGTTCTTC. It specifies CASSIFPANNEQFF.

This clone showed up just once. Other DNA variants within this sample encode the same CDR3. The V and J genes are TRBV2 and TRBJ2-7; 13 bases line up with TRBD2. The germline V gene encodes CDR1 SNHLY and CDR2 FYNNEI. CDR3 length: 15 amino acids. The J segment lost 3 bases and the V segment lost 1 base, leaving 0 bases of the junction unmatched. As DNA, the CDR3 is TGTGCCAGCAGTGAAGGACTAGCGGGAGGCTACGAGCAGTACTTC. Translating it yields CASSEGLAGGYEQYF.

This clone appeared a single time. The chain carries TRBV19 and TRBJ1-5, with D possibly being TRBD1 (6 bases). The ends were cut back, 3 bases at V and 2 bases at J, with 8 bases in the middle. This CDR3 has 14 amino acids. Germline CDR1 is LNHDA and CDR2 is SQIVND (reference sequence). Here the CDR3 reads CASSMKGGNQPQHF. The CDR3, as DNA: TGTGCCAGTAGTATGAAGGGGGGCAATCAGCCCCAGCATTTT.

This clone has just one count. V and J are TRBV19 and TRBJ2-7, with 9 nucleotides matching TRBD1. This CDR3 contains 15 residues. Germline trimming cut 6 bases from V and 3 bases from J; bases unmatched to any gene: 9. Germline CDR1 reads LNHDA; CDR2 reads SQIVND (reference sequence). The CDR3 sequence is CASSRTGGNVYEQYF. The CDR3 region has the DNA TGTGCCAGTAGCCGTACAGGGGGCAACGTCTACGAGCAGTACTTC. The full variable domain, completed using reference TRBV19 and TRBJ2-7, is DGGITQSPKYLFRKEGQNVTLSCEQNLNHDAMYWYRQDPGQGLRLIYYSQIVNDFQKGDIAEGYSVSREKKESFPLTVTSAQKNPTAFYLCASSRTGGNVYEQYFGPGTRLTVT.

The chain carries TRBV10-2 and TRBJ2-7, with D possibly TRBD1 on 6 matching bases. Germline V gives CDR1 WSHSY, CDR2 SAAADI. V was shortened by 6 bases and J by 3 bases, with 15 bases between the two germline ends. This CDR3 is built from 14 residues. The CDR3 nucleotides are TGCGCCAGCAGAGTGGACAGCATCCTCTACGAGCAGTACTTC. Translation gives CASRVDSILYEQYF.

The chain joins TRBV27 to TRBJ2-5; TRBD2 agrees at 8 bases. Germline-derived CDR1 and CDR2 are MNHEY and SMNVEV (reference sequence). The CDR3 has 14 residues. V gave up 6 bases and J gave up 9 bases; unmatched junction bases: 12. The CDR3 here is CASSLGAARGAQYF. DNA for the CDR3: TGTGCCAGCAGCCTAGGAGCGGCGCGGGGGGCCCAGTACTTC.

CDR3 bases: TGCGCCAGCAGCATACGGACTAGTTACAATGAGCAGTTCTTC. Amino acids: CASSIRTSYNEQFF. The chain has TRBV5-1 and TRBJ2-1; 7 bases align to TRBD2. This CDR3 is 14 amino acids long. V was pared by 4 bases and J by 4 bases, with 5 bases of the junction left unmatched. The V gene's germline CDR1 is SGHRS and CDR2 YFSETQ.

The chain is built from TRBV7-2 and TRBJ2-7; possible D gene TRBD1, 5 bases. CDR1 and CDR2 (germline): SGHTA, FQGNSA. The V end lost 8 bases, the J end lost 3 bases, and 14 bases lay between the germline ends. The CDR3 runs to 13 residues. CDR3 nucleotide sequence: TGTGCCAGCGCATGGGGCGGATACTACGAGCAGTACTTC. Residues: CASAWGGYYEQYF.

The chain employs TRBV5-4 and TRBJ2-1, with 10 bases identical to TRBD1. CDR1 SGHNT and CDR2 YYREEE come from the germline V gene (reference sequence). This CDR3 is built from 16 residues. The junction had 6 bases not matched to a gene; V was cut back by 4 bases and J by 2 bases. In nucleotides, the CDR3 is TGTGCCAGCAGCCGAAGACAGGGGGCGACCTACAATGAGCAGTTCTTC. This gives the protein CASSRRQGATYNEQFF.

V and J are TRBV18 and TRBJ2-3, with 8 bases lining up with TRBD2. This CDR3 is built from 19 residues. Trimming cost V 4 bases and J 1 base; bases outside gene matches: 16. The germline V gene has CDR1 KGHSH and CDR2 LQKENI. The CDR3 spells CASSLRHVGGRSGTDTQYF. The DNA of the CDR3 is TGTGCCAGCTCACTGAGACACGTTGGCGGGAGGTCTGGCACAGATACGCAGTATTTT.

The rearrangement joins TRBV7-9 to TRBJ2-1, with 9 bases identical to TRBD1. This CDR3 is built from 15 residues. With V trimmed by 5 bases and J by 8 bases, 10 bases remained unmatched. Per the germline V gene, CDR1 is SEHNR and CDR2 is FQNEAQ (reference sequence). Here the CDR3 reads CASSPWTDRGDEQFF. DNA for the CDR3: TGTGCCAGCAGCCCTTGGACGGACAGGGGAGATGAGCAGTTCTTC.

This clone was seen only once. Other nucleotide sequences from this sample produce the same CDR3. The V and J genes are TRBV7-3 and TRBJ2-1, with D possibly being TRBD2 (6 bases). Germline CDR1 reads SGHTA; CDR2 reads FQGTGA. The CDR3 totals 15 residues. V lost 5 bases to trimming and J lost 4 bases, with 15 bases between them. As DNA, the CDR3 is TGTGCCAGCAGCCTGGGTAGCGGCCCTTACAATGAGCAGTTCTTC. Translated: CASSLGSGPYNEQFF.

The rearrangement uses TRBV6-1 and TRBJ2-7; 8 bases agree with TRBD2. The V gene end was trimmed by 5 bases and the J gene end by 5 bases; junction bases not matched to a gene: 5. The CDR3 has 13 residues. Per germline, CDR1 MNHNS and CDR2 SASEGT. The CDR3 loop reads CASSSGRANEQYF. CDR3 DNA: TGTGCCAGCAGTAGCGGGAGAGCCAACGAGCAGTACTTC.

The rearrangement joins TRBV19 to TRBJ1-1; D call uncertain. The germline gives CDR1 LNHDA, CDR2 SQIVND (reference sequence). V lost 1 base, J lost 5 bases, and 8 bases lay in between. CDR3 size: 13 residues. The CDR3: CASSIAPKTEAFF. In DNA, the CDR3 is TGTGCCAGTAGTATAGCGCCGAAAACTGAAGCTTTCTTT.

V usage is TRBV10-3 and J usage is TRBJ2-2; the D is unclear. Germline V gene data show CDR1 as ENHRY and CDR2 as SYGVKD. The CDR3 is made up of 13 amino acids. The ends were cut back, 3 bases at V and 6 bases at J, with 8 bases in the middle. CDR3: CAISEMDPGELFF. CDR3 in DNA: TGTGCCATCAGTGAAATGGACCCCGGGGAGCTGTTTTTT.

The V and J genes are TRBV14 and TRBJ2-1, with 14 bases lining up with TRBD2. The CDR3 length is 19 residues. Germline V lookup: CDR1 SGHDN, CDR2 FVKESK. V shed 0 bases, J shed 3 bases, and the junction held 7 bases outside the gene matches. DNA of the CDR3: TGTGCCAGCAGCCAAGAACTCCGGACTAGCGGGAGGTTCTACAATGAGCAGTTCTTC. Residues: CASSQELRTSGRFYNEQFF.

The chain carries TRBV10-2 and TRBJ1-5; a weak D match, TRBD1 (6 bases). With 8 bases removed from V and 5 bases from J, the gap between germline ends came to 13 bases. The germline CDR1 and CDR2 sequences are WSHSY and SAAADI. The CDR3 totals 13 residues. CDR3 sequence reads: CASGGGRDQPQHF. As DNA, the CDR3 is TGCGCCAGCGGGGGGGGCAGGGATCAGCCCCAGCATTTT.

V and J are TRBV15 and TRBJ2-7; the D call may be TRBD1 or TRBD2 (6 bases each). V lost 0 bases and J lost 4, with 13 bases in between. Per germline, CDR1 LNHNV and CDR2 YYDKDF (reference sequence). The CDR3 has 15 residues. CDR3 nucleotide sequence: TGTGCCACCAGCAGAGATATGGGGGGCCTATACGAGCAGTACTTC. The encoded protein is CATSRDMGGLYEQYF.

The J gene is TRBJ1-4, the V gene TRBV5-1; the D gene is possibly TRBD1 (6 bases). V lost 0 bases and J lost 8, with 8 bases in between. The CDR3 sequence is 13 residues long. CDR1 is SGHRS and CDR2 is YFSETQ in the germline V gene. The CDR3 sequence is CASSLAGEEKLFF. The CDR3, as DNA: TGCGCCAGCAGCTTGGCAGGGGAAGAAAAACTGTTTTTT.

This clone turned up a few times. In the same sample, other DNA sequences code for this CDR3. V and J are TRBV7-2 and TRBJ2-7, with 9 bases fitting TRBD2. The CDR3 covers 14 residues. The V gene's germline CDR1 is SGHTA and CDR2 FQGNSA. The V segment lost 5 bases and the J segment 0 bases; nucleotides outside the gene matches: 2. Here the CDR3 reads CASSLSGSSYEQYF. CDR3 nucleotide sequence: TGTGCCAGCAGCCTTAGCGGGAGCTCCTACGAGCAGTACTTC. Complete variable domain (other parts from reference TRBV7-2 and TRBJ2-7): GAGVSQSPSNKVTEKGKDVELRCDPISGHTALYWYRQSLGQGLEFLIYFQGNSAPDKSGLPSDRFSAERTGGSVSTLTIQRTQQEDSAVYLCASSLSGSSYEQYFGPGTRLTVT.

DNA of the CDR3: TGTGCCAGCAGCTTGGGGGGACAGGGCGAGGAGCAGTACTTC. This sequence encodes CASSLGGQGEEQYF. The V gene is TRBV5-6, the J gene TRBJ2-7; 9 nucleotides match TRBD1. Germline CDR1 and CDR2: SGHDT and YYEEEE. The CDR3 length is 14 residues. V trimming: 0 bases; J trimming: 7 bases; junction bases outside the gene matches: 5.

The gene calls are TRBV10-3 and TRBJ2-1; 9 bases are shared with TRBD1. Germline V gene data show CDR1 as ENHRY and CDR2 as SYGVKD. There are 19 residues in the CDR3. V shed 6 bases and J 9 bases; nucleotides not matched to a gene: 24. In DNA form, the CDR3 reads TGTGCCATCAGCCCGGGACAGGGTGCTCGATGGCAAGTTTACTTTGAGCAGTTCTTC. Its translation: CAISPGQGARWQVYFEQFF.

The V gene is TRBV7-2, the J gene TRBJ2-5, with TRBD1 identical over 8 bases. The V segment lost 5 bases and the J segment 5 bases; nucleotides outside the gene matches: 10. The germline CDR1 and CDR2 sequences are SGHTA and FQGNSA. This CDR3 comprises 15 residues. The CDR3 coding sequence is TGTGCCAGCAGCCCTATGGACAGGGTTAGGGAGACCCAGTACTTC. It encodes CASSPMDRVRETQYF. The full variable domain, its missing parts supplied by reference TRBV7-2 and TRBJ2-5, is GAGVSQSPSNKVTEKGKDVELRCDPISGHTALYWYRQSLGQGLEFLIYFQGNSAPDKSGLPSDRFSAERTGGSVSTLTIQRTQQEDSAVYLCASSPMDRVRETQYFGPGTRLLVL.

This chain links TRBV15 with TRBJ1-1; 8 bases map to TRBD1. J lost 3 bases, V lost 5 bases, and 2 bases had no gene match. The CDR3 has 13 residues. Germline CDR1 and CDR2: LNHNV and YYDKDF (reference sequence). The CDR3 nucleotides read TGTGCCACCAGCGAGGACAGGGACACTGAAGCTTTCTTT. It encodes CATSEDRDTEAFF.